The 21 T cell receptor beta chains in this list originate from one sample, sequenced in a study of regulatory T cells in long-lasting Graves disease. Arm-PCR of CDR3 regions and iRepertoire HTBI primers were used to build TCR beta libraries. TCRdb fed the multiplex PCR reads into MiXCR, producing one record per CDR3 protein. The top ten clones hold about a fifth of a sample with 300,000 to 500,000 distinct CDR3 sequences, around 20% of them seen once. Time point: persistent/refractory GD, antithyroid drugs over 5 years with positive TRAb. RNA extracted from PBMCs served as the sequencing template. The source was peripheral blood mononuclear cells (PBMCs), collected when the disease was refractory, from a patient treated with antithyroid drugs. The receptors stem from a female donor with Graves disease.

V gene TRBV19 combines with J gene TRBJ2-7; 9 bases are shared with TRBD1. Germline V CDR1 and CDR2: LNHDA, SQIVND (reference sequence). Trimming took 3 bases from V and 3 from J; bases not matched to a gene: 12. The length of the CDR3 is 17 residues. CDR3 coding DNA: TGTGCCAGTAGTATTGGGACAGGGTTTGCCCAGCTCTACGAGCAGTACTTC. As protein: CASSIGTGFAQLYEQYF.

CDR3 nucleotides: TGCAGTGCTACTGCCGGACGGACAGGACTGCAAGAGACCCAGTACTTC. Translated: CSATAGRTGLQETQYF. V and J are TRBV20-1 and TRBJ2-5; TRBD1 agrees at 7 bases. Germline V CDR1 and CDR2: DFQATT, SNEGSKA (reference sequence). The CDR3 has 16 residues. The junction had 13 bases not matched to a gene; V was cut back by 4 bases and J by 2 bases.

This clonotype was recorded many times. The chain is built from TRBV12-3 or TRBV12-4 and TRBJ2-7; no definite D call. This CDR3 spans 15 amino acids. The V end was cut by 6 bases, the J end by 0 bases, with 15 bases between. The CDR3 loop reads CASSRVGSYSYEQYF. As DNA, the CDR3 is TGTGCCAGCAGCCGGGTTGGTTCCTACTCCTACGAGCAGTACTTC.

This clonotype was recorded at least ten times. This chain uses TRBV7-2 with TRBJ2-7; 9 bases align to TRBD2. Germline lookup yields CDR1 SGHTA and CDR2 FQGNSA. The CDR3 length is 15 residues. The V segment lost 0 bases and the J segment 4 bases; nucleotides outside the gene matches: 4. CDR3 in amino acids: CASSLAPAGGYEQYF. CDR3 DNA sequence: TGTGCCAGCAGCTTAGCACCCGCGGGAGGGTACGAGCAGTACTTC.

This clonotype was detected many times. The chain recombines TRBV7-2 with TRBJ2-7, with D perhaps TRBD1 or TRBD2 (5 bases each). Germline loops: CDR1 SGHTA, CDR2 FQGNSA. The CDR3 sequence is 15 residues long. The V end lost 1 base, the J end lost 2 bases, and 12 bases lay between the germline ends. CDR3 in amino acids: CASSLGGTPTYEQYF. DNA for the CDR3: TGTGCCAGCAGCTTAGGAGGGACCCCCACCTACGAGCAGTACTTC.

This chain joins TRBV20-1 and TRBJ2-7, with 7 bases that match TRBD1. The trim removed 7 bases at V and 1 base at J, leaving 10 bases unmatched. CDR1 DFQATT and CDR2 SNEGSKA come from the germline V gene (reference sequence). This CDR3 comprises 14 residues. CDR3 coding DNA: TGCAGTGTAGGGGGACCGACAGGGTCCTACGAGCAGTACTTC. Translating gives CSVGGPTGSYEQYF.

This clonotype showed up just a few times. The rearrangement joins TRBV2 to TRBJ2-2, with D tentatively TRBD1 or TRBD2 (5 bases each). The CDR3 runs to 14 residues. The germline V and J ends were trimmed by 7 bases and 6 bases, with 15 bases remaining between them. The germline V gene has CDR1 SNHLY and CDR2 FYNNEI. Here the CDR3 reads CASIGTGSAGELFF. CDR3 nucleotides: TGTGCCAGCATCGGGACGGGGAGCGCCGGGGAGCTGTTTTTT.

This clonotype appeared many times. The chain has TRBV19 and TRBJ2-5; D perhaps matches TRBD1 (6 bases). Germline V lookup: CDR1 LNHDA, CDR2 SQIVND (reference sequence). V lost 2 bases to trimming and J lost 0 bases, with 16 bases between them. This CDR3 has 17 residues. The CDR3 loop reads CASSITARDNHQETQYF. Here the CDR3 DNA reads TGTGCCAGTAGTATAACGGCCCGGGACAACCACCAAGAGACCCAGTACTTC.

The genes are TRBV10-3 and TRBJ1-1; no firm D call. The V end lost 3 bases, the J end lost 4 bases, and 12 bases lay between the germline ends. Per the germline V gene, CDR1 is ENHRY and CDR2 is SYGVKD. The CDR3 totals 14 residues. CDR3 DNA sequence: TGTGCCATCAGTGATCGCGGAAGGAGCACTGAAGCTTTCTTT. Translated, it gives CAISDRGRSTEAFF.

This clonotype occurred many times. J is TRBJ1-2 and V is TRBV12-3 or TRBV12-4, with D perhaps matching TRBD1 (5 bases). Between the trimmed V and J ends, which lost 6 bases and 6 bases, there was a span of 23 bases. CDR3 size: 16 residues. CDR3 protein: CASSIRVGLRGDGYTF. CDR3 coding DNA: TGTGCCAGCAGCATTAGGGTTGGCTTACGGGGCGATGGCTACACCTTC.

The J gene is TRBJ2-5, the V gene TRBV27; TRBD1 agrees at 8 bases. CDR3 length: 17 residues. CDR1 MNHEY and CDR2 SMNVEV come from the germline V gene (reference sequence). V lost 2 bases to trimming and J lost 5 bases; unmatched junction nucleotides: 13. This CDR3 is CASSLKRGQDRRETQYF. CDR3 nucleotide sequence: TGTGCCAGCAGTTTAAAAAGGGGACAGGATCGAAGGGAGACCCAGTACTTC.

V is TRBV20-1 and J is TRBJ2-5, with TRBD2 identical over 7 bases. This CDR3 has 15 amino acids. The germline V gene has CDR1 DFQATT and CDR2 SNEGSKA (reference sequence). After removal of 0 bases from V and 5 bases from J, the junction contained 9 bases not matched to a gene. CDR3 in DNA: TGCAGTGCTAGAGAGGGAGGGGCCGGTGGGGAGACCCAGTACTTC. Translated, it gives CSAREGGAGGETQYF.

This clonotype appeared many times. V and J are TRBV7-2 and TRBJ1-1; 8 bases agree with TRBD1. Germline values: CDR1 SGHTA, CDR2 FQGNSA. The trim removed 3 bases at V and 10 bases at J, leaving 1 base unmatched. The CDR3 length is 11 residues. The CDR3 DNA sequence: TGTGCCAGCAGCTTGACAGGGGTAGCTTTCTTT. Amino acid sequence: CASSLTGVAFF.

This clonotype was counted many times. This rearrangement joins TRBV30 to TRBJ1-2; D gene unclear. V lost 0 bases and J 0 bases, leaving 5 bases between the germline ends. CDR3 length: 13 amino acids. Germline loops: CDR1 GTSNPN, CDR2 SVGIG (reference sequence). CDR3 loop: CAWSVTANYGYTF. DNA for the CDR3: TGTGCCTGGAGTGTTACCGCTAACTATGGCTACACCTTC.

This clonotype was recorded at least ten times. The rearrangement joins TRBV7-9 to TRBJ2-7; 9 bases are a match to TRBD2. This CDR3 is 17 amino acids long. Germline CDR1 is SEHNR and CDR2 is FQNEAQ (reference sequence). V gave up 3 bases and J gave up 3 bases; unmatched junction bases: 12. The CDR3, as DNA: TGTGCCAGCAGCTTCGCTCCTGCGGGGGGGAAGGACTACGAGCAGTACTTC. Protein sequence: CASSFAPAGGKDYEQYF.

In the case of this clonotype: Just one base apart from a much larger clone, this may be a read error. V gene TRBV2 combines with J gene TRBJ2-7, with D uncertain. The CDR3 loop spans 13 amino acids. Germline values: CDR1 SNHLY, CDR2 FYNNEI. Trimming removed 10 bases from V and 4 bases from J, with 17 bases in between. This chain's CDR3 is CATQSVGRYEQYF. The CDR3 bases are TGTGCCACCCAAAGTGTGGGTAGATACGAGCAGTACTTC.

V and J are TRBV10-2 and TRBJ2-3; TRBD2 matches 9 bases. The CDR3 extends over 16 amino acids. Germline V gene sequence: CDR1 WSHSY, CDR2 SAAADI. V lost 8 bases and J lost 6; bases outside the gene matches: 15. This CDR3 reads CASGLTIAGVVDTQYF. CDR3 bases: TGCGCCAGCGGATTAACTATAGCGGGAGTGGTGGATACGCAGTATTTT.

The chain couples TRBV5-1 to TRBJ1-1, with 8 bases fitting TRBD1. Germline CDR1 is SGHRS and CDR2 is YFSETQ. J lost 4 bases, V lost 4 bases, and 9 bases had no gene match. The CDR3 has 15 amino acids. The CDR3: CASSPFQGARTEAFF. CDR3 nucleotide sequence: TGCGCCAGCAGCCCCTTTCAGGGGGCTCGCACTGAAGCTTTCTTT.

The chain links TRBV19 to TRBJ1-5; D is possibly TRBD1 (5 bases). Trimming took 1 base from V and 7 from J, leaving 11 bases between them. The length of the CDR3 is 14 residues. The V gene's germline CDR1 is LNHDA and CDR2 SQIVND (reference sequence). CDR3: CASSIVRDGQPQHF. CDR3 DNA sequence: TGTGCCAGTAGTATAGTCAGGGACGGACAGCCCCAGCATTTT.

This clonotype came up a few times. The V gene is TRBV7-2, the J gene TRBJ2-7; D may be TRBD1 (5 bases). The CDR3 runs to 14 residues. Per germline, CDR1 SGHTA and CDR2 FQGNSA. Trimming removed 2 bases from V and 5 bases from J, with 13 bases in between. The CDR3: CASSLSQGFHEQYF. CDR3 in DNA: TGTGCCAGCAGCTTAAGTCAGGGTTTCCACGAGCAGTACTTC.

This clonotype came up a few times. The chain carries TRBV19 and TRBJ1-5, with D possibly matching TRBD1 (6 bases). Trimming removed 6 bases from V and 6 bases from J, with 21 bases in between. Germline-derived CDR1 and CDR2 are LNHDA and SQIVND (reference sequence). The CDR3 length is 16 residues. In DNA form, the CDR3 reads TGTGCCAGTAGCTACAGGGAGCGAGCGGCGGGTCAGCCCCAGCATTTT. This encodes CASSYRERAAGQPQHF.